This is a list of T cell receptor beta chains from one sample in a study of yellow fever vaccine responses in identical twins. TCRdb ran MiXCR on the RT-PCR reads and lists one entry per CDR3 protein. The data show a few thousand distinct CDR3 sequences, around 86% seen once. The specimen comprised T cells from blood (PBMCs), unsorted or a sorted subset (not recorded which), sampled before or after yellow fever vaccination (not recorded which). These receptors were collected from a woman younger than 35 who received the yellow fever vaccine. Each CDR3 is given with its conserved first and last residue. The order of the fields is D gene, V gene, clone size, J gene, CDR3 DNA, CDR3 protein. D genes are given only for firm matches. Clone size is given for some rows only: seen once, a few or many times, or a class if the clone is expanded.

.	TRBV18	.	TRBJ2-2	TGTGCCAGCTCACCACCGACAGGTCGCAGGGACACCGGGGAGCTGTTTTTT	CASSPPTGRRDTGELFF
TRBD2	TRBV4-1	.	TRBJ2-7	TGCGCCAGCAGCCATGGGACTAGCATGTCCTACGAGCAGTACTTC	CASSHGTSMSYEQYF
.	TRBV15	.	TRBJ1-5	TGTGCCACCAGCAGAGACCAGGGAACCCAGCATTTT	CATSRDQGTQHF
TRBD2	TRBV4-1	.	TRBJ2-5	TGCGCCAGCAGCCAGTCTAGCGGGGGAGACCAAGAGACCCAGTACTTC	CASSQSSGGDQETQYF
.	TRBV29-1	.	TRBJ2-7	TGCAGCGCCAGTAGGGGGGCCTACGAGCAGTACTTC	CSASRGAYEQYF
.	TRBV7-9	.	TRBJ2-7	TGTGCCAGCAGCCCAGGGTTGCCCTACGAGCAGTACTTC	CASSPGLPYEQYF
TRBD2	TRBV20-1	.	TRBJ2-1	TGCAGTGCTAACCCGGGACTAGCGGGAGGCCGGGGTGAGCAGTTCTTC	CSANPGLAGGRGEQFF
.	TRBV28	once	TRBJ2-1	TGTGCCAGCAGTTTATCAGGGGTCTACAATGAGCAGTTCTTC	CASSLSGVYNEQFF
.	TRBV23-1	.	TRBJ2-4	TGCGCCAGCAGTCAAAGGGGGGGGGCGGTACCCAAAAACATTCAGTACTTC	CASSQRGGAVPKNIQYF
TRBD1	TRBV29-1	.	TRBJ2-7	TGCAGCGCTTGGACAGGCTACGAGCAGTACTTC	CSAWTGYEQYF
.	TRBV2	.	TRBJ2-1	TGTGCCAGCACTAGTGGTTTTCCGTATGAGCAGTTCTTC	CASTSGFPYEQFF
.	TRBV7-6	.	TRBJ2-2	TGTGCCAGCAGCTTGGACAGAGGACTAGACACCGGGGAGCTGTTTTTT	CASSLDRGLDTGELFF
.	TRBV18	.	TRBJ2-4	TGTGCCAGCTCACCTTTAGCCAGGGGTTTAGCCAAAAACATTCAGTACTTC	CASSPLARGLAKNIQYF
.	TRBV7-9	few	TRBJ2-1	TGTGCCAGCAGCTTCATTCTTGAGCAGTTCTTC	CASSFILEQFF